There are many counts of the clone carrying this TCR beta chain. The antigen is undetermined. These data belong to a study of neurological immune-mediated disorders. Study conclusions and caveats: There was no association between the multiple sclerosis repertoire cluster and any clinical or MRI feature.

Germline assignment: CDR1 DFQATT and CDR2 SNEGSKA (reference sequence). J gave up 5 bases and V 6 bases, and 7 bases lay outside the gene matches. CDR3 length equals 13 residues. TCRdb independently ran MiXCR on the 5' RACE reads; one entry per CDR3 protein. This table has about 46,000 distinct CDR3 sequences, about 2% appearing once. The J gene is TRBJ1-5, the V gene TRBV20-1; 7 bases line up with TRBD1. The sequence derives from a woman in her forties with multiple sclerosis. The sequenced material came from PBMCs. Written as DNA, the CDR3 is TGCAGTGCCCGTCGGCAGGGGGATCAGCCCCAGCATTTT. Its translation: CSARRQGDQPQHF.